Below are 22 T cell receptor beta chains sequenced from a single sample in a study of identical twins. TCRdb recomputed calls from the 5' RACE reads with MiXCR, one row per CDR3 protein. The data hold around 530,000 distinct CDR3 sequences, with 15% observed a single time. The sample was also reused in another study, on yellow fever vaccine responses in identical twins.

The sequenced material came from CD4+ T cells sorted from blood. All receptors derive from a woman younger than 30 in good health.

This clonotype occurred a few times. The chain employs TRBV10-2 and TRBJ2-7; the match to TRBD2 covers 8 bases. The CDR3 sequence is 14 residues long. Germline V gene lookup returns CDR1 WSHSY and CDR2 SAAADI. V was clipped by 5 bases and J by 9 bases; unmatched bases: 12. The CDR3 bases are TGCGCCAGCAGTTCTAACGGGGGGGCGGTTGGGCAGTACGTC. Protein: CASSSNGGAVGQYV.

This clonotype was recorded many times. The chain employs TRBV5-1 and TRBJ2-1; 10 positions match TRBD2. This CDR3 has 17 residues. Germline lookup yields CDR1 SGHRS and CDR2 YFSETQ. The ends lost 0 bases at V and 5 bases at J; junction bases unmatched: 8. The chain's CDR3 is CASSLGASGRIDNEQFF. The CDR3 DNA reads as TGCGCCAGCAGCTTGGGGGCTAGCGGGAGAATTGACAATGAGCAGTTCTTC.

The chain recombines TRBV28 with TRBJ1-4; 9 bases are shared with TRBD1. Germline V gene lookup returns CDR1 MDHEN and CDR2 SYDVKM. The CDR3 contains 16 residues. Germline trimming cut 2 bases from V and 5 bases from J; bases unmatched to any gene: 6. CDR3 sequence (DNA): TGTGCCAGCAGTTTACTCGGGACAGGGAAAAATGAAAAACTGTTTTTT. This translates into CASSLLGTGKNEKLFF.

The rearrangement links TRBV25-1 to TRBJ2-2, with D perhaps TRBD2 (7 bases). The CDR3 sequence is 15 residues long. V was shortened by 3 bases and J by 6 bases, with 14 bases between the two germline ends. Per germline, CDR1 MGHDK and CDR2 SYGVNS. The CDR3 reads CASSERGGIPGELFF. DNA of the CDR3: TGTGCCAGCAGTGAGAGGGGGGGAATCCCCGGGGAGCTGTTTTTT.

The rearrangement joins TRBV6-2 or TRBV6-3 to TRBJ2-3; D gene unclear. Germline CDR1 reads MNHEY; CDR2 reads SVGEGT. The V and J ends lost 4 bases and 3 bases respectively, with 14 bases between them. The CDR3 is 15 amino acids. The CDR3 DNA reads TGTGCCAGCAGTTTTGAAAGGGTTGGGACAGATACGCAGTATTTT. Protein product: CASSFERVGTDTQYF.

This chain uses TRBV2 with TRBJ2-1; 13 positions match TRBD2. This CDR3 has 16 amino acids. The J segment lost 8 bases and the V segment lost 5 bases, leaving 9 bases of the junction unmatched. Per the germline V gene, CDR1 is SNHLY and CDR2 is FYNNEI. CDR3 region: CASSFGLAGVGDEQFF. Here the CDR3 DNA reads TGTGCCAGCAGTTTCGGACTAGCGGGAGTCGGCGATGAGCAGTTCTTC.

The chain has TRBV14 and TRBJ2-1; D may be TRBD2 (6 bases). In germline, CDR1 is SGHDN, CDR2 FVKESK. V lost 4 bases, J lost 14 bases, and 12 bases lay in between. This CDR3 is built from 11 residues. Here the CDR3 DNA reads TGTGCCAGCAGCCTAGGGACTCCGAAGTTCTTC. Translating it yields CASSLGTPKFF.

The chain recombines TRBV7-9 with TRBJ1-1, with D uncertain. The CDR3 sequence is 15 residues long. V lost 5 bases to trimming and J lost 2 bases, with 15 bases between them. CDR1 is SEHNR, CDR2 FQNEAQ, per germline (reference sequence). The CDR3 here is CASSPLKGPNTEAFF. The CDR3 bases are TGTGCCAGCAGCCCCCTGAAGGGCCCAAACACTGAAGCTTTCTTT.

This chain joins TRBV24-1 and TRBJ2-1, with TRBD2 identical over 14 bases. The junction had 11 bases not matched to a gene; V was cut back by 7 bases and J by 7 bases. Germline V gene data show CDR1 as KGHDR and CDR2 as SFDVKD. CDR3 length: 17 residues. CDR3 sequence: CATRAKGGLAGENEQFF. The DNA of the CDR3 is TGTGCCACCAGGGCAAAGGGGGGACTAGCGGGAGAAAATGAGCAGTTCTTC.

The rearrangement joins TRBV5-1 to TRBJ2-3, with D uncertain. CDR1 is SGHRS and CDR2 is YFSETQ in the germline V gene. Trimming took 5 bases from V and 0 from J, leaving 10 bases between them. The CDR3 loop spans 14 amino acids. Here the CDR3 DNA reads TGCGCCAGCAGGATTTCTACTAGCACAGATACGCAGTATTTT. Amino acid sequence: CASRISTSTDTQYF.

This clonotype was seen only a few times. The chain carries TRBV24-1 and TRBJ2-5; 9 bases fit TRBD1. V trimming: 4 bases; J trimming: 7 bases; junction bases outside the gene matches: 9. This CDR3 has 15 amino acids. Looked up from germline, CDR1 is KGHDR and CDR2 is SFDVKD. This chain's CDR3 is CATSDAGTGKGTQYF. Written as DNA, the CDR3 is TGTGCCACCAGTGACGCCGGGACAGGGAAGGGGACCCAGTACTTC.

The chain combines TRBV5-1 with TRBJ2-1, with D perhaps matching TRBD1 (6 bases). The germline V and J ends were trimmed by 0 bases and 7 bases, with 14 bases remaining between them. Germline V gives CDR1 SGHRS, CDR2 YFSETQ. This CDR3 is built from 15 residues. In DNA form, the CDR3 reads TGCGCCAGCAGCTTGGTAGCAGGGGCATCAAATGAGCAGTTCTTC. This translates into CASSLVAGASNEQFF.

J is TRBJ2-3 and V is TRBV14; D unclear. V lost 3 bases, J lost 1 base, and 17 bases lay in between. Germline V gives CDR1 SGHDN, CDR2 FVKESK. There are 17 residues in the CDR3. CDR3 in DNA: TGTGCCAGCAGCCAGGGTTGGTCCTCCGCCGGCACAGATACGCAGTATTTT. Its protein product is CASSQGWSSAGTDTQYF.

This clonotype appeared a few times. The chain combines TRBV7-7 with TRBJ2-5; no firm D call. Germline V gives CDR1 SSHAT, CDR2 FNYEAQ (reference sequence). The CDR3 runs to 16 residues. The V end was cut by 1 base, the J end by 5 bases, with 17 bases between. Written as DNA, the CDR3 is TGTGCCAGCAGCTTAGGATCCAGCGCCGGTCGGGAGACCCAGTACTTC. Protein product: CASSLGSSAGRETQYF.

This clonotype was picked up a small number of times. The chain couples TRBV5-1 to TRBJ2-5; D may be TRBD1 or TRBD2 (5 bases each). The CDR3 length is 15 residues. Trimming took 3 bases from V and 4 from J, leaving 16 bases between them. Germline V lookup: CDR1 SGHRS, CDR2 YFSETQ. CDR3 nucleotide sequence: TGCGCCAGCAGCTCAATTCGTGGGGGAACAGAGACCCAGTACTTC. It specifies CASSSIRGGTETQYF.

This clonotype was detected only a few times. This chain joins TRBV7-9 and TRBJ2-7, with D unresolved. The CDR3 sequence is 14 residues long. CDR1 and CDR2 (germline): SEHNR, FQNEAQ (reference sequence). Deletions cut 1 base from V and 7 bases from J, with 14 bases between. Here the CDR3 DNA reads TGTGCCAGCAGCTTAGTCTTACCCTACGCAGAGCAGTACTTC. Amino acid sequence: CASSLVLPYAEQYF.

This clonotype was recorded many times. The rearrangement joins TRBV28 to TRBJ2-5; 7 nucleotides agree with TRBD2. This CDR3 spans 14 amino acids. V was clipped by 3 bases and J by 6 bases; unmatched bases: 7. Germline V gene lookup returns CDR1 MDHEN and CDR2 SYDVKM. The CDR3 sequence: CASSLSGMGKTQYF. DNA for the CDR3: TGTGCCAGCAGTTTGAGCGGGATGGGGAAGACCCAGTACTTC.

V usage is TRBV12-3 or TRBV12-4 and J usage is TRBJ1-2; the D gene is possibly TRBD1 (6 bases). Trimming removed 1 base from V and 6 bases from J, with 9 bases in between. This CDR3 is built from 13 residues. The CDR3 spells CASSLDRVNGYTF. Written as DNA, the CDR3 is TGTGCCAGCAGTTTAGACAGGGTGAATGGCTACACCTTC.

In its sample, this clonotype was seen a few times. The rearrangement uses TRBV12-3 or TRBV12-4 and TRBJ1-1, with 7 nucleotides matching TRBD1. With 2 bases clipped from V and 5 bases from J, the junction kept 8 bases outside the gene matches. This CDR3 is built from 15 residues. CDR3 coding DNA: TGTGCCAGCAGTTTATTGGGCAGGGGGTGGACTGAAGCTTTCTTT. Translated: CASSLLGRGWTEAFF.

This clonotype was observed a few times. The V and J genes are TRBV4-1 and TRBJ2-2, with D possibly being TRBD2 (6 bases). This CDR3 has 17 residues. Trimming removed 4 bases at V and 4 bases at J, with 19 bases between. The germline CDR1 and CDR2 sequences are MGHRA and YSYEKL. The CDR3 DNA reads TGCGCCAGCAGCCCTCCCGGAGGGATCCCGGTCACCGGGGAGCTGTTTTTT. It yields the protein CASSPPGGIPVTGELFF.

J is TRBJ1-5 and V is TRBV20-1; TRBD1 aligns across 10 bases. CDR3 length: 13 amino acids. From germline, CDR1 is DFQATT and CDR2 SNEGSKA (reference sequence). With 2 bases clipped from V and 7 bases from J, the junction kept 2 bases outside the gene matches. DNA for the CDR3: TGCAGTGCTAGACGGGGACAGGGGCAGCCCCAGCATTTT. It encodes CSARRGQGQPQHF.

A few counts support this clonotype. The chain is built from TRBV5-1 and TRBJ1-1; D not resolved. Germline CDR1 SGHRS, CDR2 YFSETQ. V dropped 4 bases and J dropped 7 bases, with 20 bases sitting between them. The CDR3 has 15 residues. CDR3 region: CASSLGRAPRDEAFF. Here the CDR3 DNA reads TGCGCCAGCAGCCTGGGAAGGGCACCGAGGGATGAAGCTTTCTTT. The complete variable domain, with remaining parts taken from reference TRBV5-1 and TRBJ1-1, reads KAGVTQTPRYLIKTRGQQVTLSCSPISGHRSVSWYQQTPGQGLQFLFEYFSETQRNKGNFPGRFSGRQFSNSRSEMNVSTLELGDSALYLCASSLGRAPRDEAFFGQGTRLTVV.